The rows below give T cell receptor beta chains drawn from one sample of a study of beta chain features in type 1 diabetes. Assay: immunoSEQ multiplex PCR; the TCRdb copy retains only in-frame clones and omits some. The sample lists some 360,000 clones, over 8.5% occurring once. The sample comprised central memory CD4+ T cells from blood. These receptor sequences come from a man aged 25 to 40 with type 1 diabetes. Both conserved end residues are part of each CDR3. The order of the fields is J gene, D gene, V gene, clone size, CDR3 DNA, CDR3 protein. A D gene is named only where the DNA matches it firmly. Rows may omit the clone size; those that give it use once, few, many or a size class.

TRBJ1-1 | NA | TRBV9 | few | TGTGCCAGCAGCGTTGGCCTCGGGCAGGGTGAAGCTTTCTTT | CASSVGLGQGEAFF
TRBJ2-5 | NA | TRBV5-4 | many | TGTGCCAGCAGCTTTGGAGGCGGAGTCCAAGAGACCCAGTACTTC | CASSFGGGVQETQYF
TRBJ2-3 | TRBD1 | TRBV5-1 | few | TGCGCCAGCAGCCCGGGCGGGACAGGGGATACGCAGTATTTT | CASSPGGTGDTQYF
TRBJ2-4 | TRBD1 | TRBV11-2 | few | TGTGCCAGCAGCCTCACAGGGGGCAATAGGGTCATTCAGTACTTC | CASSLTGGNRVIQYF
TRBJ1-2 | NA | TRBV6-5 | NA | TGTGCCAGCAGTTATGGAGGAGGAGGAGGCTACACCTTC | CASSYGGGGGYTF
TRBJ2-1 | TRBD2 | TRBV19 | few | TGTGCCAGTAGTATCGCAGGACTAGCGGGAGAAGGGTCCTACAATGAGCAGTTCTTC | CASSIAGLAGEGSYNEQFF
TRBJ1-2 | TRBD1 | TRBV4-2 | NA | TGTGCCAGCAGCCCGGGGACAGTGGGGGGCTACACCTTC | CASSPGTVGGYTF
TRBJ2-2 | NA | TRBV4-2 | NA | TGTGCCAGCAGCCAAGATGTCGGGGAGCTGTTTTTT | CASSQDVGELFF
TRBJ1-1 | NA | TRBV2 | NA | TGTGCCAGCAGTGAATGGGGGAACACTGAAGCTTTCTTT | CASSEWGNTEAFF
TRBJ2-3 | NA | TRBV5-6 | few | TGTGCCAGCGCCCCCCGGAGCACAGATACGCAGTATTTT | CASAPRSTDTQYF
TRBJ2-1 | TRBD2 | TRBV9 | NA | TGTGCCAGCAGCACCATAGCGGGAGGGCCCTACAATGAGCAGTTCTTC | CASSTIAGGPYNEQFF
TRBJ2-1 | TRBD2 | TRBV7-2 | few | TGTGCCAGCAGCTCAACCCGGGGGGCCTACAATGAGCAGTTCTTC | CASSSTRGAYNEQFF
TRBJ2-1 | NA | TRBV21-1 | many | TGTGCCAGCAGCCACATAATATATAGCGATGAGCAGTTCTTC | CASSHIIYSDEQFF
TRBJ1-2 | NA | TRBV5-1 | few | TGCGCCAGCAGCTGGGGCCTGAGGGATTATGACTATGGCTACACCTTC | CASSWGLRDYDYGYTF
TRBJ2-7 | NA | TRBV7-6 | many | TGTGCCAGCAGCTTAACCTACGAGCAGTACTTC | CASSLTYEQYF
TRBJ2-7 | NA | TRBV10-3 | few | TGTGCCATCTCTATAGGGACCCACGAGCAGTACTTC | CAISIGTHEQYF
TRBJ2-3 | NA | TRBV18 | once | TGTGCCAGCTCTCAGACCGAGATAGAAACGCAGTATTTT | CASSQTEIETQYF
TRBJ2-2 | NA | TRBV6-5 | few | TGTGCCAGCAGTTCCGGGGGCCTCGCAACCGGGGAGCTGTTTTTT | CASSSGGLATGELFF
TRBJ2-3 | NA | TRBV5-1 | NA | TGCGCCAGCAGCTTGGCGCGGGACAAGACAGATACGCAGTATTTT | CASSLARDKTDTQYF
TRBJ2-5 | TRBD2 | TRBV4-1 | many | TGCGCCAGCAGCCAAGATATAGCGGGTGGGGGAGAGACCCAGTACTTC | CASSQDIAGGGETQYF
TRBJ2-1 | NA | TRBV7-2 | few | TGTGCCAGCAGCCCCAGCGCGACAGTCTCCTACAATGAGCAGTTCTTC | CASSPSATVSYNEQFF
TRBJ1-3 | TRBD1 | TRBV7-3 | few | TGTGCCAGCAGCCAACAGGGGGCTGGAAACACCATATATTTT | CASSQQGAGNTIYF
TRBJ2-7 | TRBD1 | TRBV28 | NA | TGTGCCAGCAGCCCTAGGGGGACAGCAACCTACGAGCAGTACTTC | CASSPRGTATYEQYF
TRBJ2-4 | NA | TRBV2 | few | TGTGCCAGCAGTTTGGAAGGGGTAGCCAAAAACATTCAGTACTTC | CASSLEGVAKNIQYF
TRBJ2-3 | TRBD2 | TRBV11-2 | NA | TGTGCCAGCAGCCATAGGACTAGCGGGATCACAGATACGCAGTATTTT | CASSHRTSGITDTQYF
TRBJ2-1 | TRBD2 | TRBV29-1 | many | TGCAGCGTTGCTAGCGGGAACGGCAATGAGCAGTTCTTC | CSVASGNGNEQFF
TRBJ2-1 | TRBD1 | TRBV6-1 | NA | TGTGCCAGCAGTGGCACACAGGGGGCGCGGTACAATGAGCAGTTCTTC | CASSGTQGARYNEQFF
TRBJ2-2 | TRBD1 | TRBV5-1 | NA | TGCGCCAGCAGCATCCGGACAGGTTACGGGGAGCTGTTTTTT | CASSIRTGYGELFF
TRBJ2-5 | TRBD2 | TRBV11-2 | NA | TGTGCCAGCAGCGTTAGCGGGAGGGGCGGGACCCAGTACTTC | CASSVSGRGGTQYF
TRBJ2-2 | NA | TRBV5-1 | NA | TGCGCCAGCAGCTTGAGCGTTCTTGCAGGTTCCGGGGAGCTGTTTTTT | CASSLSVLAGSGELFF
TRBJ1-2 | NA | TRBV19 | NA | TGTGCCAGTAGTTTGACAGATTTACTTTTAATCCCCTTC | CASSLTDLLLIPF
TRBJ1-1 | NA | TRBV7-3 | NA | TGTGCCAGCAGCTTAGGACCCCAGGCTGAAGCTTTCTTT | CASSLGPQAEAFF
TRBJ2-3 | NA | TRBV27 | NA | TGTGCCAGCAGTTTATCAAGGGGCGGCACAGATACGCAGTATTTT | CASSLSRGGTDTQYF
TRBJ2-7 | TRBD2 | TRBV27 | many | TGTGCCAGCAGTCCTCCCCCGGGGGGACGGAACGAGCAGTACTTC | CASSPPPGGRNEQYF
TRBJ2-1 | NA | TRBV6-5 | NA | TGTGCCAGCAGTAACACAGGGCCTTACAATGAGCAGTTCTTC | CASSNTGPYNEQFF
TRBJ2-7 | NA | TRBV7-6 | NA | TGTGCCAGCAGCTTAGCAGGGGGCTCCTACGAGCAGTACTTC | CASSLAGGSYEQYF
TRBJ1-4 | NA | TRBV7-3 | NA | TGTGCCAGCAGCTTACCCCAGTCCTCTGAAAAACTGTTTTTT | CASSLPQSSEKLFF
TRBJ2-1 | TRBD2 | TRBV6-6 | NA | TGTGCCAGCCGATCGACGAAGGCGGGGACTAGCGCAGAGCAGTTCTTC | CASRSTKAGTSAEQFF
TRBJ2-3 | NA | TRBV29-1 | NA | TGCAGCTTTGGGGGATCAGTTACTGGGGGCACAGATACGCAGTATTTT | CSFGGSVTGGTDTQYF
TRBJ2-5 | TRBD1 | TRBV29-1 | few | TGCAGCGGCCTGACAGGGCAAGAGACCCAGTACTTC | CSGLTGQETQYF
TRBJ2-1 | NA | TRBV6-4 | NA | TGTGCCAGCAGTGCCGAGGTGGCCTACAATGAGCAGTTCTTC | CASSAEVAYNEQFF
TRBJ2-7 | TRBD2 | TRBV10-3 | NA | TGTGCCATCAGTGATGGGACTAGGCCCAACGAGCAGTACTTC | CAISDGTRPNEQYF
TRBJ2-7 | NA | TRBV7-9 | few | TGTGCCAGCAGCCAAGATTTGAGGGGCTGGGGCGAGCAGTACTTC | CASSQDLRGWGEQYF
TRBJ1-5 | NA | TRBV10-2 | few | TGCGCCAGCTGGGGTGCACAGTCCAATCAGCCCCAGCATTTT | CASWGAQSNQPQHF
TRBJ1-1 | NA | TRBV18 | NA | TGTGCCAGCTCACCACTTGAGGGAACGAACACTGAAGCTTTCTTT | CASSPLEGTNTEAFF